Each of the 30 T cell receptor beta chains below was sequenced from the same sample in a study of persistence of HIV-infected CD4 T cells. These receptors have no identified antigens. This nonspecific control used anti-CD3/anti-CD28 bead stimulation of CD4+ T cells. Responding CD4+ T cells were sorted by upregulation of both CD40 ligand and CD69. This was the immunoSEQ version 4 assay in survey mode. Sequencing used immunoSEQ multiplex PCR; TCRdb keeps in-frame clones, though not all of them. This sample has around 35,000 clones, with roughly 90% found just once. This specimen was CD4+ T cells sorted from PBMCs after approximately 19-hour stimulation, taken from a patient who received antiretroviral therapy. These receptors originate from an adult man with HIV who was CMV-seropositive.

V is TRBV7-2 and J is TRBJ2-3; TRBD2 matches 9 bases. CDR1 and CDR2 (germline): SGHTA, FQGNSA. The CDR3 runs to 15 residues. With V trimmed by 1 base and J by 7 bases, 6 bases remained unmatched. This chain's CDR3 is CASSLGREGRHTQYF. CDR3 bases: TGTGCCAGCAGCTTAGGGCGGGAGGGCCGCCATACGCAGTATTTT. Variable domain in full (rest from reference TRBV7-2 and TRBJ2-3): GAGVSQSPSNKVTEKGKDVELRCDPISGHTALYWYRQSLGQGLEFLIYFQGNSAPDKSGLPSDRFSAERTGGSVSTLTIQRTQQEDSAVYLCASSLGREGRHTQYFGPGTRLTVL.

This sequence joins TRBV6-2 or TRBV6-3 and TRBJ1-5; 9 bases align to TRBD1. The CDR3 is made up of 17 amino acids. Trimming cost V 5 bases and J 2 bases; bases outside gene matches: 10. Germline loops: CDR1 MNHEY, CDR2 SVGEGT. CDR3 sequence: CASSQGQGIGGNQPQHF. CDR3 sequence (DNA): TGTGCCAGCAGTCAGGGACAGGGAATCGGCGGCAATCAGCCCCAGCATTTT.

This chain uses TRBV7-8 with TRBJ2-2; 7 bases align to TRBD1. With 5 bases clipped from V and 1 base from J, the junction kept 4 bases outside the gene matches. The germline CDR1 and CDR2 sequences are SGHVS and FQNEAQ. This CDR3 has 15 amino acids. The CDR3: CASSTRTGNTGELFF. The CDR3 DNA reads TGTGCCAGCAGCACCCGGACAGGGAACACCGGGGAGCTGTTTTTT.

The rearrangement links TRBV2 to TRBJ1-3; perhaps TRBD1 as D (5 bases). The CDR3 is 14 amino acids. Trimming shortened V by 2 bases and J by 2 bases, and 7 bases separated the two germline ends. Germline-derived CDR1 and CDR2 are SNHLY and FYNNEI. The CDR3 sequence is CASSEPRAGNTIYF. In DNA, the CDR3 is TGTGCCAGCAGTGAACCCAGGGCTGGAAACACCATATATTTT.

This clone showed up just a few times. The gene calls are TRBV20-1 and TRBJ2-3; 16 positions match TRBD2. V dropped 3 bases and J dropped 5; count of bases not matched to a gene: 11. Germline-derived CDR1 and CDR2 are DFQATT and SNEGSKA (reference sequence). The length of the CDR3 is 18 residues. Here the CDR3 reads CSASPPGLAGGPVDTQYF. CDR3 DNA: TGCAGTGCTAGTCCCCCGGGACTAGCGGGAGGGCCCGTAGATACGCAGTATTTT.

V usage is TRBV7-2 and J usage is TRBJ2-5; possibly TRBD1 or TRBD2 for D (7 bases each). The CDR3 totals 16 residues. The ends were cut back, 4 bases at V and 5 bases at J, with 20 bases in the middle. CDR1 and CDR2 (germline): SGHTA, FQGNSA. The CDR3: CASSSGLGGGWETQYF. The CDR3 DNA follows: TGTGCCAGCAGCTCTGGGCTGGGAGGGGGCTGGGAGACCCAGTACTTC.

This clone was detected only once. The V call is TRBV6-2 or TRBV6-3, the J call TRBJ1-2, with D possibly TRBD1 on 6 matching bases. Trimming removed 0 bases from V and 6 bases from J, with 20 bases in between. This CDR3 has 17 residues. Per the germline V gene, CDR1 is MNHEY and CDR2 is SVGEGT. Here the CDR3 reads CASSYSRFDRPANGYTF. The DNA for the CDR3 is TGTGCCAGCAGTTACTCGAGGTTCGACAGGCCCGCGAATGGCTACACCTTC.

There are a few counts of this clone. The V call is TRBV3-1 (or the pseudogene TRBV3-2), the J call TRBJ1-1; TRBD1 matches at 7 bases. CDR3 length equals 14 residues. Germline V gene data show CDR1 as LGHDT and CDR2 as YNNKEL (reference sequence). Trimming took 1 base from V and 1 from J; bases not matched to a gene: 0. As DNA, the CDR3 is TGTGCCAGCAGCCAAGGGACAGGGAACACTGAAGCTTTCTTT. Protein sequence: CASSQGTGNTEAFF.

The chain couples TRBV25-1 to TRBJ2-5; TRBD1 matches 9 bases. The V and J ends lost 0 bases and 6 bases, in that order; junction bases with no gene match: 2. Germline-derived CDR1 and CDR2 are MGHDK and SYGVNS. The CDR3 loop spans 14 amino acids. CDR3 sequence (DNA): TGTGCCAGCAGTGAATACTACAGGGGGCAGACCCAGTACTTC. It codes for CASSEYYRGQTQYF.

The V gene is TRBV4-1, the J gene TRBJ2-2; no definite D call. Trimming removed 3 bases at V and 0 bases at J, with 8 bases between. In germline, CDR1 is MGHRA, CDR2 YSYEKL. The CDR3 has 15 amino acids. The CDR3 sequence is CASSHARPNTGELFF. The CDR3, as DNA: TGCGCCAGCAGCCATGCACGGCCGAACACCGGGGAGCTGTTTTTT.

The V gene is TRBV7-2, the J gene TRBJ2-1; 12 bases are a match to TRBD2. Germline V CDR1 and CDR2: SGHTA, FQGNSA. This CDR3 has 16 residues. J gave up 7 bases and V 4 bases, and 8 bases lay outside the gene matches. This CDR3 reads CASSWVAGTSGNEQFF. As DNA, the CDR3 is TGTGCCAGCAGCTGGGTCGCCGGGACTAGCGGGAATGAGCAGTTCTTC.

Remarks on this clone: Other DNA sequences within the sample encode an identical CDR3. The rearrangement uses TRBV9 and TRBJ1-1; possibly TRBD1 for D (6 bases). This CDR3 region has 14 residues. The V gene's germline CDR1 is SGDLS and CDR2 YYNGEE. The ends were cut back, 0 bases at V and 5 bases at J, with 11 bases in the middle. Here the CDR3 DNA reads TGTGCCAGCAGCGTAGGCGGGGGCAGGACTGAAGCTTTCTTT. Encoded protein: CASSVGGGRTEAFF.

J is TRBJ1-2 and V is TRBV3-1 (or the pseudogene TRBV3-2); maybe TRBD1 (5 bases). Trimming cost V 4 bases and J 11 bases, with 20 bases left between them. CDR1 is LGHDT, CDR2 YNNKEL, per germline (reference sequence). The CDR3 spans 14 residues. In nucleotides, the CDR3 is TGTGCCAGCAGCCGTGCTACTCTTCGGGGCTGGTACACCTTC. It encodes CASSRATLRGWYTF.

V and J are TRBV29-1 and TRBJ1-5; unclear D gene. The CDR3 length is 14 residues. Germline V gives CDR1 SQVTM, CDR2 ANQGSEA. Trimming took 4 bases from V and 1 from J, leaving 11 bases between them. The CDR3 reads CSVAWSQSNQPQHF. The CDR3 DNA reads as TGCAGCGTTGCCTGGAGCCAGAGCAATCAGCCCCAGCATTTT.

This clone was detected only a few times. J is TRBJ2-3 and V is TRBV29-1; TRBD2 agrees at 8 bases. Losses at the gene ends were 4 bases for V and 4 bases for J; bases not matched to a gene: 10. The CDR3 loop spans 15 amino acids. CDR1 is SQVTM, CDR2 ANQGSEA, per germline. CDR3 amino acids: CSVGRVSGNPDTQYF. In DNA, the CDR3 is TGCAGCGTTGGACGGGTTAGCGGGAACCCAGATACGCAGTATTTT.

This clone came up once. The J gene is TRBJ2-1, the V gene TRBV9; the match to TRBD2 covers 11 bases. This CDR3 is built from 15 residues. Germline V CDR1 and CDR2: SGDLS, YYNGEE. V shed 2 bases, J shed 6 bases, and the junction held 4 bases outside the gene matches. The CDR3 region is CASSVRLAGLNEQFF. The CDR3 nucleotides read TGTGCCAGCAGCGTCCGACTAGCGGGACTCAATGAGCAGTTCTTC.

The rearrangement links TRBV4-2 to TRBJ2-1; 13 bases fit TRBD2. The CDR3 totals 16 residues. Germline loops: CDR1 LGHNA, CDR2 YNFKEQ. After removal of 1 base from V and 9 bases from J, the junction contained 6 bases not matched to a gene. The CDR3 sequence is CASSQGTSGGVVEQFF. DNA for the CDR3: TGTGCCAGCAGCCAAGGAACTAGCGGGGGGGTCGTTGAGCAGTTCTTC.

V is TRBV3-1 (or the pseudogene TRBV3-2) and J is TRBJ1-1, with D unclear. Germline loops: CDR1 LGHDT, CDR2 YNNKEL (reference sequence). The CDR3 loop spans 12 amino acids. Trimming shortened V by 5 bases and J by 3 bases, and 7 bases separated the two germline ends. CDR3 sequence: CASSVDYTEAFF. The DNA of the CDR3 is TGTGCCAGCAGCGTGGACTACACTGAAGCTTTCTTT.

This clone was seen a single time. This chain joins TRBV13 and TRBJ2-5; no clear D gene. The germline gives CDR1 PRHDT, CDR2 FYEKMQ (reference sequence). This CDR3 has 14 residues. Trimming took 0 bases from V and 5 from J, leaving 10 bases between them. CDR3 residues: CASSLGVTDETQYF. CDR3 bases: TGTGCCAGCAGCTTAGGCGTCACGGACGAGACCCAGTACTTC.

This rearrangement joins TRBV7-2 to TRBJ1-6; D gene unclear. Per germline, CDR1 SGHTA and CDR2 FQGNSA. This CDR3 region has 14 residues. V dropped 1 base and J dropped 6 bases, with 7 bases sitting between them. CDR3 nucleotides: TGTGCCAGCAGCTTAGAACGGATTAATTCACCCCTCCACTTT. This gives the protein CASSLERINSPLHF.

This sequence joins TRBV7-8 and TRBJ2-5; no reliable D call. CDR1 and CDR2 from the germline V gene are SGHVS and FQNEAQ. The CDR3 covers 12 residues. V lost 5 bases to trimming and J lost 11 bases, with 15 bases between them. CDR3 amino acids: CASSPARARQYF. DNA for the CDR3: TGTGCCAGCAGCCCAGCTCGGGCTCGACAGTACTTC.

This clone occurred once. The chain is built from TRBV6-5 and TRBJ2-5; TRBD1 matches 9 bases. CDR3 length: 14 amino acids. V lost 6 bases to trimming and J lost 1 base; unmatched junction nucleotides: 3. Germline CDR1 MNHEY, CDR2 SVGAGI. CDR3 coding DNA: TGTGCCAGCAGGGTGGGACAGGGCCAAGAGACCCAGTACTTC. Its translation: CASRVGQGQETQYF.

The chain couples TRBV30 to TRBJ1-2; D ambiguous. The CDR3 is 13 amino acids. Germline-derived CDR1 and CDR2 are GTSNPN and SVGIG (reference sequence). Trimming removed 5 bases at V and 8 bases at J, with 18 bases between. The DNA of the CDR3 is TGTGCCTGGGCGGCAGTTCAAGAAGGCGGCTACACCTTC. It yields the protein CAWAAVQEGGYTF.

In its sample, this clone was seen once. The junction differs from germline at one of its ends, possibly a read error. The V and J genes are TRBV5-6 and TRBJ2-7; D perhaps matches TRBD1 (6 bases). Looked up from germline, CDR1 is SGHDT and CDR2 is YYEEEE. The CDR3 has 14 amino acids. CDR3 loop: CASSLERASQGLVF. Written as DNA, the CDR3 is TGTGCCAGCAGCTTGGAAAGGGCGTCCCAGGGGCTTGTCTTC.

The genes are TRBV4-2 and TRBJ2-7; 10 bases fit TRBD1. The CDR3 is made up of 17 amino acids. Trimming at V came to 1 base and at J to 1 base, leaving 7 bases not matched to a gene. CDR1 LGHNA and CDR2 YNFKEQ come from the germline V gene. The DNA for the CDR3 is TGTGCCAGCAGCCAAGTTGGAGGACAGGGGGGATCCTACGAGCAGTACTTC. Its protein product is CASSQVGGQGGSYEQYF.

This chain connects TRBV19 to TRBJ2-1, with TRBD2 identical over 8 bases. The CDR3 is 15 amino acids. V shed 3 bases and J 7 bases; nucleotides not matched to a gene: 8. CDR1 LNHDA and CDR2 SQIVND come from the germline V gene (reference sequence). For the CDR3, the DNA is TGTGCCAGTAGTATTTCGGGGGGGCGTGTGAATGAGCAGTTCTTC. Translating it yields CASSISGGRVNEQFF.

The chain has TRBV29-1 and TRBJ1-3; D gene ambiguous. Trimming cost V 2 bases and J 4 bases, with 3 bases left between them. This CDR3 comprises 11 residues. Germline V CDR1 and CDR2: SQVTM, ANQGSEA. The CDR3 spells CSVERGNTIYF. DNA of the CDR3: TGCAGCGTTGAACGGGGAAACACCATATATTTT.

This clone was detected only a few times. The chain carries TRBV4-1 and TRBJ1-4; no clear D gene. The length of the CDR3 is 15 residues. The V gene's germline CDR1 is MGHRA and CDR2 YSYEKL. Trimming cost V 0 bases and J 5 bases, with 10 bases left between them. CDR3 sequence (DNA): TGCGCCAGCAGCCAAGATATAGCATCAAATGAAAAACTGTTTTTT. Amino acids: CASSQDIASNEKLFF.

The chain couples TRBV6-2 or TRBV6-3 to TRBJ2-7; no clear D. Per the germline V gene, CDR1 is MNHEY and CDR2 is SVGEGT. The CDR3 is made up of 12 amino acids. V was cut by 5 bases and J by 3 bases, with 8 bases left in between. The CDR3 reads CASSLRSYEQYF. CDR3 bases: TGTGCCAGCAGTCTCCGGAGCTACGAGCAGTACTTC.

The chain combines TRBV30 with TRBJ1-2; D may be TRBD1 (6 bases). The CDR3 is 15 residues long. The germline V gene has CDR1 GTSNPN and CDR2 SVGIG (reference sequence). Trimming took off 3 bases at V and 0 bases at J, with 14 bases between the two ends. The CDR3: CAWRKRGAPNYGYTF. CDR3 DNA: TGTGCCTGGAGAAAGCGGGGGGCTCCTAACTATGGCTACACCTTC.